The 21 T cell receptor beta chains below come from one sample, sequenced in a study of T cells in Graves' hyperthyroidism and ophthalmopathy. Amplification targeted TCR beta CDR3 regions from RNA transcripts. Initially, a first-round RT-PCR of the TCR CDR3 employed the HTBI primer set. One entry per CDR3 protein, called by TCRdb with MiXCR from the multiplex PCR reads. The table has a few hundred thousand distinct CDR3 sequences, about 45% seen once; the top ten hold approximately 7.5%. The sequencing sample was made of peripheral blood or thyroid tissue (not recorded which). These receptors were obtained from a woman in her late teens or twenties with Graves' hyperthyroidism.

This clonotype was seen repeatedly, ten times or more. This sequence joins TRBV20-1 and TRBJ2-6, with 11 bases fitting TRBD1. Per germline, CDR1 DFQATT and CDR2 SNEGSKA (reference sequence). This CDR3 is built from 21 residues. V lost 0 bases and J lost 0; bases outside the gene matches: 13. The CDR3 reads CSARDSGWGQGVVSGANVLTF. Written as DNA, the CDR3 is TGCAGTGCTAGAGATTCAGGATGGGGACAGGGGGTTGTCTCTGGGGCCAACGTCCTGACTTTC.

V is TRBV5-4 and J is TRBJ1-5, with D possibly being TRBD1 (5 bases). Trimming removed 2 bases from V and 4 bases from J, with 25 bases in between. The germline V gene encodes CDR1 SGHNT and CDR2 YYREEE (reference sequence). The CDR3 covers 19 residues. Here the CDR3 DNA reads TGTGCCAGCAGCTTCGCTCAACCGGGGGAGCAGGGCGAGAATCAGCCCCAGCATTTT. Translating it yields CASSFAQPGEQGENQPQHF.

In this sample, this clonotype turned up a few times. The CDR3 reads CASSITAVGNQPQHF. Here the CDR3 DNA reads TGTGCCAGTAGTATAACAGCGGTGGGCAATCAGCCCCAGCATTTT. This sequence joins TRBV19 and TRBJ1-5, with no clear D. This CDR3 is built from 15 residues. CDR1 and CDR2 from the germline V gene are LNHDA and SQIVND (reference sequence). V lost 2 bases to trimming and J lost 2 bases, with 10 bases between them.

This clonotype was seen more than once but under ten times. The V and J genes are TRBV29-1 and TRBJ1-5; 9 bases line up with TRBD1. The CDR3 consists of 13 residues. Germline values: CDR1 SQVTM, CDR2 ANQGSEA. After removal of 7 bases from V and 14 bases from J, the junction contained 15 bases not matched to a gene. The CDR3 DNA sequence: TGCAGCGCGGGAAGGGGACAGGGATACAATGAGCATTTT. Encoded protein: CSAGRGQGYNEHF.

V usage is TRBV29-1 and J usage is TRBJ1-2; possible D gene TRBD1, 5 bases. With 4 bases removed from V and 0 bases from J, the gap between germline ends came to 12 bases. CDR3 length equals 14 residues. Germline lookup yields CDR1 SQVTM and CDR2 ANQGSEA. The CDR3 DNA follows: TGCAGCGTTGTCTCAGGGTCAACTAACTATGGCTACACCTTC. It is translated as CSVVSGSTNYGYTF.

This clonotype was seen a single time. CDR3 protein: CSVGGGSNYGYTF. Here the CDR3 DNA reads TGCAGCGTTGGGGGGGGCTCTAACTATGGCTACACCTTC. The chain couples TRBV29-1 to TRBJ1-2; tentatively, D is TRBD1 (6 bases). The CDR3 contains 13 residues. Germline CDR1 reads SQVTM; CDR2 reads ANQGSEA. V lost 4 bases and J 0 bases, leaving 9 bases between the germline ends.

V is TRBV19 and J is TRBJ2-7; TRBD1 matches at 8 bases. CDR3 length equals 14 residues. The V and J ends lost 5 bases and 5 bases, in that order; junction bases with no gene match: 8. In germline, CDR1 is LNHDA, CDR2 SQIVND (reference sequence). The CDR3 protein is CASSSGTGVHEQYF. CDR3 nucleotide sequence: TGTGCCAGTAGTTCCGGGACAGGCGTCCACGAGCAGTACTTC.

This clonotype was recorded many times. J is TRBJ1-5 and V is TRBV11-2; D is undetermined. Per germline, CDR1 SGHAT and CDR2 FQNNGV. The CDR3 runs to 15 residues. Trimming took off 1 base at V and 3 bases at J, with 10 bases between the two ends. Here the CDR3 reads CASSLGSLPNQPQHF. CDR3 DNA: TGTGCCAGCAGCTTAGGCAGCCTCCCCAATCAGCCCCAGCATTTT.

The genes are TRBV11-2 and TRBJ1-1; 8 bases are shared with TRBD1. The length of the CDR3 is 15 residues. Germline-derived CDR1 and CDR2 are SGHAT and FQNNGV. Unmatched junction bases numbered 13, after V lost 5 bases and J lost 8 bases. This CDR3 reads CASSVTAGQGWEAFF. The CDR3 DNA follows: TGTGCCAGCAGCGTTACGGCCGGACAGGGTTGGGAAGCTTTCTTT.

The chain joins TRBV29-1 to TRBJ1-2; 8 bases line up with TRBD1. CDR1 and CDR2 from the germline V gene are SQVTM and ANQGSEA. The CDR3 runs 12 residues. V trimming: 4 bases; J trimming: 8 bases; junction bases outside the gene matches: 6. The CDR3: CSVAGRTGGYTF. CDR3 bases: TGCAGCGTTGCGGGGAGGACAGGGGGCTACACCTTC.

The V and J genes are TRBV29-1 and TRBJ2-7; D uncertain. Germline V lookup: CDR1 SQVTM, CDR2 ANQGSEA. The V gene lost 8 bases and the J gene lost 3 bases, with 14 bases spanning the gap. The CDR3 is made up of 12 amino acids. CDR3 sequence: CSLDPGHYEQYF. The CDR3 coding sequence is TGCAGCTTGGATCCAGGCCACTACGAGCAGTACTTC.

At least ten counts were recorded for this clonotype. CDR3 sequence: CSARDGTRINEQYF. CDR3 nucleotides: TGCAGTGCTAGGGACGGGACTAGGATAAACGAGCAGTACTTC. This chain joins TRBV20-1 and TRBJ2-7, with 8 nucleotides matching TRBD2. CDR3 length equals 14 residues. Losses at the gene ends were 3 bases for V and 5 bases for J; bases not matched to a gene: 9. Germline-derived CDR1 and CDR2 are DFQATT and SNEGSKA (reference sequence).

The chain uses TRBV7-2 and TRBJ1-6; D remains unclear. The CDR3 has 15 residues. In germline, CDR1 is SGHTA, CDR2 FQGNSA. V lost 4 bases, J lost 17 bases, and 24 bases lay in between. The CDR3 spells CASSSGMLDPEPFHF. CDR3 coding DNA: TGTGCCAGCAGCTCCGGGATGTTGGACCCCGAGCCCTTCCACTTT. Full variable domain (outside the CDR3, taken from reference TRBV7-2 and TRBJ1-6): GAGVSQSPSNKVTEKGKDVELRCDPISGHTALYWYRQSLGQGLEFLIYFQGNSAPDKSGLPSDRFSAERTGGSVSTLTIQRTQQEDSAVYLCASSSGMLDPEPFHFGNGTRLTVT.

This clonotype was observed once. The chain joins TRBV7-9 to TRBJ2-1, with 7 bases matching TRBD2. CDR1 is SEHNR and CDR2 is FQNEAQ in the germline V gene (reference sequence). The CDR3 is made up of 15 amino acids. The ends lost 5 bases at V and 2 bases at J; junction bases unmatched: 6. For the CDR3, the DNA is TGTGCCAGCAGCGGCATCCGGGAGGCCTACAATGAGCAGTTCTTC. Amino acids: CASSGIREAYNEQFF. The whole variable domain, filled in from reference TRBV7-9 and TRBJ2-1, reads DTGVSQNPRHKITKRGQNVTFRCDPISEHNRLYWYRQTLGQGPEFLTYFQNEAQLEKSRLLSDRFSAERPKGSFSTLEIQRTEQGDSAMYLCASSGIREAYNEQFFGPGTRLTVL.

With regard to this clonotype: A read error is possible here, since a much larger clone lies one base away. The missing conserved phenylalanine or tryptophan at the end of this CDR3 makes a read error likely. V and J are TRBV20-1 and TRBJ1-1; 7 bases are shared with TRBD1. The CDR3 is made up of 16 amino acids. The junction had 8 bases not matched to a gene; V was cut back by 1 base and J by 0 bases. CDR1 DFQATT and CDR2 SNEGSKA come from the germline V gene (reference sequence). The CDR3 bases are TGCAGTGCTAGAGGCCTACAGGGGAGCCTGAACACTGAAGCTTTCCTT. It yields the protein CSARGLQGSLNTEAFL.

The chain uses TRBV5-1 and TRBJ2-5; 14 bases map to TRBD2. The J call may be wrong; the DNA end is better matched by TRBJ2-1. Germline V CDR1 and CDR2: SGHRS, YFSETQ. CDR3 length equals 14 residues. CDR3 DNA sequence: TGCGCCAGCACCAGGACTAGCGGGAGGAATGAGCAGTTCTTC. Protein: CASTRTSGRNEQFF.

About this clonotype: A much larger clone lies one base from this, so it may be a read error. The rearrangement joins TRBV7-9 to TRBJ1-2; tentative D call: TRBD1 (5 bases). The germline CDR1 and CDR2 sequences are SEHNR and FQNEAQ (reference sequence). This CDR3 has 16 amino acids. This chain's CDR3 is CGSSFRDLRSNYGYTF. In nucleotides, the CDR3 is TGTGGCAGCAGTTTCCGGGACCTCAGGTCGAACTATGGCTACACCTTC.

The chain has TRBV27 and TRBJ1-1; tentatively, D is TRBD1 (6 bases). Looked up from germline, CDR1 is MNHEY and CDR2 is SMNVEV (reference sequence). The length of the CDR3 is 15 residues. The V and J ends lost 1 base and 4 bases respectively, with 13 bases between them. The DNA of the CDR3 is TGTGCCAGCAGTTTATTCTCTCGGGGGCGCACTGAAGCTTTCTTT. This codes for CASSLFSRGRTEAFF.

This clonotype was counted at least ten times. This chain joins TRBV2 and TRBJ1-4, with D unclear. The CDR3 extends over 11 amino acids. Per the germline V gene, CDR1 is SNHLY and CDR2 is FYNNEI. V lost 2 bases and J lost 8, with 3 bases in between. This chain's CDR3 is CASSETEKLFF. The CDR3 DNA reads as TGTGCCAGCAGTGAAACAGAAAAACTGTTTTTT.

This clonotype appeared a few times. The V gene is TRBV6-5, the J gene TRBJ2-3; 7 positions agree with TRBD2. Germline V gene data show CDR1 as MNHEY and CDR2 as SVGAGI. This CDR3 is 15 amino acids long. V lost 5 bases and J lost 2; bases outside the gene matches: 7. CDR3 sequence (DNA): TGTGCCAGCAGTCCGTCAGCGGGGCTCACAGATACGCAGTATTTT. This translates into CASSPSAGLTDTQYF.

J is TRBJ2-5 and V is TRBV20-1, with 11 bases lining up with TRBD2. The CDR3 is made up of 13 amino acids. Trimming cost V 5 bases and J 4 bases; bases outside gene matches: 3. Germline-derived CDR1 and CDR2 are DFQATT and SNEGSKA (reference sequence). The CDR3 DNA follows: TGCAGTGCTCCGGGGACTAGCGGAGAGACCCAGTACTTC. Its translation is CSAPGTSGETQYF.